The rows below give T cell receptor beta chains drawn from one sample of a study of cytomegalovirus exposure and HLA in healthy donors. The data were produced by immunoSEQ multiplex PCR, yet TCRdb's version contains in-frame clones alone and is incomplete. Among 100,000 to 150,000 clones, about 80% were seen once, and the ten largest hold approximately 11%. Sequencing was carried out using PBMCs. These receptors originate from a man between 25 and 39 years old in good health and CMV-seropositive. CDR3s include the opening cysteine and the closing phenylalanine or tryptophan. D genes are given only for firm matches. Size is stated for part of the rows, as once, few or many counts, or as a class when the clone is expanded.

V	size	D	J	CDR3	DNA
TRBV18	.	.	TRBJ1-2	CASSPRTRDGYTF	TGTGCCAGCTCACCACGGACAAGGGATGGCTACACCTTC
TRBV7-9	.	.	TRBJ1-2	CASSLEFIVSGYTF	TGTGCCAGCAGCTTAGAGTTTATAGTGAGTGGCTACACCTTC
TRBV19	.	.	TRBJ1-5	CASNPRARQDNQPQHF	TGTGCCAGTAACCCCAGAGCTCGACAGGACAATCAGCCCCAGCATTTT
TRBV7-9	.	TRBD2	TRBJ2-3	CASSLGGRAPDTQYF	TGTGCCAGCAGCTTAGGCGGGAGGGCCCCAGATACGCAGTATTTT
TRBV13	.	.	TRBJ2-1	CASSLASDNEQFF	TGTGCCAGCAGCTTAGCGTCCGACAATGAGCAGTTCTTC
TRBV30	once	.	TRBJ1-5	CAWSVNIDQPQHF	TGTGCCTGGAGTGTAAACATTGATCAGCCCCAGCATTTT
TRBV5-4	.	TRBD1	TRBJ1-2	CASSTPDRGLLGYTF	TGTGCCAGCAGCACCCCCGACAGGGGGCTTTTGGGCTACACCTTC
TRBV9	large	TRBD1	TRBJ1-1	CASSVSGTGNTEAFF	TGTGCCAGCAGCGTATCCGGGACAGGGAACACTGAAGCTTTCTTT
TRBV5-4	few	TRBD2	TRBJ2-3	CASSSKLAGLTDTQYF	TGTGCCAGCAGCTCTAAGCTAGCGGGGCTCACAGATACGCAGTATTTT
TRBV27	.	TRBD1	TRBJ1-2	CASSVLSGGGGYTF	TGTGCCAGCAGTGTCTTGTCAGGGGGCGGTGGCTACACCTTC
TRBV27	.	TRBD2	TRBJ2-7	CASSLLGLASEQYF	TGTGCCAGCAGTTTATTGGGACTAGCTTCCGAGCAGTACTTC
TRBV4-2	.	TRBD2	TRBJ2-1	CASSQVSGLPYEQFF	TGTGCCAGCAGCCAAGTCTCGGGACTACCGTATGAGCAGTTCTTC
TRBV9	.	.	TRBJ1-1	CASSVGEGNTEAFF	TGTGCCAGCAGCGTAGGTGAGGGAAACACTGAAGCTTTCTTT
TRBV15	.	TRBD2	TRBJ2-3	CATSRVRGSADTQYF	TGTGCCACCAGCAGAGTCCGCGGGAGCGCAGATACGCAGTATTTT
TRBV11-2	.	.	TRBJ2-2	CASSSSRGASLFVGELFF	TGTGCCAGCAGCTCATCCAGGGGGGCCTCCTTGTTTGTCGGGGAGCTGTTTTTT
TRBV4-1	.	TRBD2	TRBJ2-3	CASTEASGRTDTQYF	TGCGCCAGCACCGAGGCTAGCGGGAGGACAGATACGCAGTATTTT
TRBV4-3	.	TRBD2	TRBJ2-1	CASSLMAGDDEQFF	TGCGCCAGCAGCCTCATGGCGGGAGATGATGAGCAGTTCTTC
TRBV18	.	.	TRBJ1-1	CASSAFSSRDTEAFF	TGTGCCAGCTCGGCGTTCAGCAGTCGGGACACTGAAGCTTTCTTT
TRBV5-1	.	.	TRBJ1-4	CASSLTGRDDEKLFF	TGCGCCAGCAGCTTAACAGGGAGGGATGATGAAAAACTGTTTTTT
TRBV4-1	.	TRBD2	TRBJ2-1	CASSQDPTSGSFHNEQFF	TGCGCCAGCAGCCAAGATCCCACTAGCGGGAGTTTCCACAATGAGCAGTTCTTC
TRBV27	once	.	TRBJ2-7	CASSPIPLGAGLTYEQYF	TGTGCCAGCAGTCCCATCCCCCTAGGAGCGGGCCTCACCTACGAGCAGTACTTC
TRBV27	few	.	TRBJ2-7	CASSLSLQQDYEQYF	TGTGCCAGCAGTTTGTCCCTTCAGCAGGACTACGAGCAGTACTTC
TRBV5-5	.	TRBD1	TRBJ1-2	CASSPEVGTGFNYGYTF	TGTGCCAGCAGCCCGGAGGTTGGGACAGGGTTCAACTATGGCTACACCTTC
TRBV28	.	.	TRBJ1-5	CASSSYSNQPQHF	TGTGCCAGCAGTTCCTATAGCAATCAGCCCCAGCATTTT
TRBV11-2	.	.	TRBJ1-3	CASSLRGPISGNTIYF	TGTGCCAGCAGCTTGCGGGGCCCTATCTCTGGAAACACCATATATTTT
TRBV9	.	.	TRBJ2-5	CASSGFGETQYF	TGTGCCTCCTCGGGTTTTGGGGAGACCCAGTACTTC
TRBV27	.	TRBD1	TRBJ2-7	CASSLVRGSHEQYF	TGTGCCAGCAGTTTAGTCAGGGGGTCCCACGAGCAGTACTTC
TRBV27	.	TRBD2	TRBJ2-1	CASSLGLAGGNEQFF	TGTGCCAGCAGTTTGGGACTAGCGGGAGGGAATGAGCAGTTCTTC
TRBV6-5	.	.	TRBJ1-2	CASSYSSGSGYTF	TGTGCCAGCAGTTACTCGAGCGGTAGCGGCTACACCTTC
TRBV7-2	.	.	TRBJ2-2	CASSLLAAANTGELFF	TGTGCCAGCAGCCTATTAGCGGCAGCGAACACCGGGGAGCTGTTTTTT
TRBV6-4	.	.	TRBJ1-4	CASSDSKQELFF	TGTGCCAGCAGTGACTCCAAACAAGAACTGTTTTTT
TRBV14	.	TRBD1	TRBJ2-7	CASSQTGTGTYEQYF	TGTGCCAGCAGCCAAACCGGGACAGGGACCTACGAGCAGTACTTC
TRBV5-5	.	TRBD2	TRBJ2-7	CASSPTRGAYEQYF	TGTGCCAGCAGCCCAACCCGGGGGGCCTACGAGCAGTACTTC
TRBV2	few	TRBD1	TRBJ2-3	CASRSGQGARTQYF	TGTGCCAGCAGATCGGGACAGGGCGCCCGTACGCAGTATTTT
TRBV6-6	.	.	TRBJ2-3	CASSLTREATDTQYF	TGTGCCAGCAGTTTGACAAGGGAGGCCACAGATACGCAGTATTTT
TRBV9	.	TRBD2	TRBJ2-7	CASSADSGRGEQYF	TGTGCCAGCAGCGCTGATAGCGGGAGGGGCGAGCAGTACTTC
TRBV5-6	.	.	TRBJ2-1	CASSLQLSRNEQFF	TGTGCCAGCAGCTTGCAATTAAGTCGGAATGAGCAGTTCTTC
TRBV5-1	.	TRBD1	TRBJ2-7	CASSKRDRGLHYEQYF	TGCGCCAGCAGCAAACGGGACAGGGGTTTACACTACGAGCAGTACTTC
TRBV28	.	.	TRBJ2-3	CASSLPPPSGVGTDTQYF	TGTGCCAGCAGTTTACCTCCCCCCTCGGGAGTGGGCACAGATACGCAGTATTTT
TRBV4-2	once	.	TRBJ2-7	CASSQDDSYEQYF	TGTGCCAGCAGCCAAGATGACAGCTACGAGCAGTACTTC
TRBV4-1	few	TRBD2	TRBJ2-4	CASSQDRLAGNIQYF	TGCGCCAGCAGCCAAGACAGGCTAGCGGGGAACATTCAGTACTTC
TRBV2	.	.	TRBJ2-5	CASSEAPLGQETQYF	TGTGCCAGCAGTGAAGCCCCACTAGGGCAGGAGACCCAGTACTTC
TRBV6-6	once	TRBD1	TRBJ1-5	CASSFPGSRGQPQHF	TGTGCCAGCAGTTTCCCGGGATCCAGGGGGCAGCCCCAGCATTTT
TRBV18	.	.	TRBJ2-1	CASSGLGGNEQFF	TGTGCCAGCTCAGGGTTAGGAGGCAATGAGCAGTTCTTC
TRBV5-1	few	.	TRBJ1-4	CASRLAATNEKLFF	TGCGCCAGCCGACTTGCCGCAACTAATGAAAAACTGTTTTTT
TRBV7-8	.	TRBD2	TRBJ2-7	CASSLGPSGRTTWYEQYF	TGTGCCAGCAGCTTAGGGCCTAGCGGGAGAACTACCTGGTACGAGCAGTACTTC